This T cell receptor (beta chain) was captured in a study of blood T cell repertoires in COVID-19. Study background: Researchers got acute and convalescent COVID-19 samples from the United States, Italy and Spain. From T cells, B-cell-depleted T cells, or PBMCs came the material, which was cDNA or gDNA.

The CDR3 length is 13 residues. Source study methods: Reference gene primer amplification in the assay estimated nucleated cell counts. TCRdb's copy holds only in-frame clones and misses some; the assay was immunoSEQ multiplex PCR. The DNA was the basis for D and trimming; V, J and clone size are from that table. The sample comprises a few hundred thousand clones, roughly 89% of which are singletons, and approximately 5% rests with the top ten. The receptor was derived from a woman aged 40-49 years who had recovered from COVID-19. Sequencing input: peripheral blood. The gene calls are TRBV12-2 and TRBJ1-2; TRBD1, the D gene given by the table, was not confirmed from the DNA. TRBV12-2 is an annotated pseudogene. CDR3 residues: CASRNRGGSGYTF. CDR3 nucleotides: TGTGCAAGTCGTAACAGGGGCGGTTCTGGCTACACCTTC.